This T cell receptor delta chain emerged from a study of gamma-delta chains in newborns, infants, children. Study as a whole: Polyclonal expansion of innate γδ T cells after birth follows microbial exposure.

TCRdb reprocessed the reads through CATT. The sample comprises over 4,000 delta-chain clones, 6.2% of which are singletons, and approximately 15% rests with the top ten. Trimming stripped 0 bases from V and 3 bases from J, with 14 bases between. The germline CDR1 and CDR2 sequences are GEAIGNYY and EKD. The CDR3 totals 18 residues. This chain joins TRDV2 and TRDJ3; D not certain. The TCR sequence derives from a child who was a newborn, infant or young child, either healthy, febrile or measles-vaccinated (not recorded which). The specimen sequenced was blood. The CDR3 sequence is CACDTVGYQGWDTRQMFF. CDR3 nucleotides: TGTGCCTGTGACACCGTGGGCTACCAGGGCTGGGACACCCGACAGATGTTTTTC.